This is a list of T cell receptor beta chains from one sample in a study of T cell responses to AZD1222 COVID-19 vaccine. Clones were sequenced by immunoSEQ multiplex PCR, and TCRdb holds only the in-frame ones, with some missing. The table shows about 150,000 clones, with roughly 92% occurring only once. This sample comprised peripheral blood, obtained on day 0 of AZD1222 vaccination. These receptors were collected from an adult in good health. Both conserved end residues are part of each CDR3. D genes are given only for firm matches. Part of the rows lack a size; the others show once, few, many or a class for expanded clones.

NA TRBJ2-2 TRBV7-2 NA TGTGCCAGCAGCTCCTCGAGGGGGACCGGGGAGCTGTTTTTT CASSSSRGTGELFF
NA TRBJ2-3 TRBV7-3 TRBD2 TGTGCCAGCAGCTTAAGTCGCGGGGGTATTAAAGATACGCAGTATTTT CASSLSRGGIKDTQYF
NA TRBJ2-7 TRBV19 NA TGTGCCAGTAGTAGGGACAGAGGAGGGGAGCAGTACTTC CASSRDRGGEQYF
NA TRBJ1-1 TRBV7-9 NA TGTGCCAGCAGCTTAGCGGGAGGGGCAGGTGAAGCTTTCTTT CASSLAGGAGEAFF
NA TRBJ2-3 TRBV5-1 TRBD2 TGCGCCAGCAGCTTGGGGGCGAGCGGGGGGCCCACAGATACGCAGTATTTT CASSLGASGGPTDTQYF
once TRBJ2-3 TRBV6-5 NA TGTGCCAGCAACGGCGCCGCTGGCACAGATACGCAGTATTTT CASNGAAGTDTQYF
NA TRBJ2-7 TRBV5-3 NA TGTGCCAGAAGACCCGACAGGCCCCACGAGCAGTACTTC CARRPDRPHEQYF
NA TRBJ2-2 TRBV7-2 NA TGTGCCAGCAAAGTGGGGAGACGCACCGGGGAGCTGTTTTTT CASKVGRRTGELFF
NA TRBJ1-2 TRBV25-1 NA TGTGCCAGCAGTGATATACAGGGTAGGAGCTACACCTTC CASSDIQGRSYTF
NA TRBJ2-1 TRBV7-8 NA TGTGCCAGCAGCTTAGCGGGGGGCTATTACAATGAGCAGTTCTTC CASSLAGGYYNEQFF
NA TRBJ2-3 TRBV18 TRBD1 TGTGCCAGCTCAGATGACAGGGGCACAGATACGCAGTATTTT CASSDDRGTDTQYF
NA TRBJ2-5 TRBV3-1/TRBV3-2 NA TGTGCCAGCAGCCAAGAGACCCAGTACTTC CASSQETQYF
few TRBJ1-1 TRBV10-3 NA TGTGCCATCAGGTGGGAAGCTGAAGCTTTCTTT CAIRWEAEAFF
NA TRBJ2-7 TRBV5-8 NA TGTGCCAGCAGCCGACCCGTGCAAACCTACGAGCAGTACTTC CASSRPVQTYEQYF
NA TRBJ2-5 TRBV5-1 NA TGCGCCAGCAGCTTGGCCGGTCCGGGAGCAGAGACCCAGTACTTC CASSLAGPGAETQYF
once TRBJ2-2 TRBV19 NA TGTGCCAGTAGGCTCAGACAGGGACTCACGAACACCGGGGAGCTGTTTTTT CASRLRQGLTNTGELFF
NA TRBJ1-1 TRBV5-6 NA TGTGCCAGCAGCTTGATGGGGTACACTGAAGCTTTCTTT CASSLMGYTEAFF